These T cell receptor beta chains were read from a single sample in a study of blood T cell repertoires in COVID-19. Here immunoSEQ multiplex PCR was the method, and the copy in TCRdb shows in-frame clones only, minus some. The table records 150,000 or so clones, around 82% of them present only once. What was sequenced was PBMCs or T cells enriched from blood (not recorded which). Receptors originate from a woman aged 45-65 years who had recovered from COVID-19. Both conserved end residues are part of each CDR3. D genes are given only for firm matches. Some rows have no size entry. The others give once, few or many, or a class for an expanded clone.

J gene	V gene	clone size	D gene	CDR3 DNA	CDR3 protein
TRBJ1-1	TRBV7-3	.	.	TGTGCCAGCAGCATGAGTAGCGGGGCTGAAGCTTTCTTT	CASSMSSGAEAFF
TRBJ2-1	TRBV5-1	.	.	TGCGCCAGCATAAACGTTCCGGGACAAGGGAGAAATGAGCAGTTCTTC	CASINVPGQGRNEQFF
TRBJ1-2	TRBV12-2	once	.	TGTGCAAGTCGCTCCGGGACAGTTGGATATGGCTACACCTTC	CASRSGTVGYGYTF
TRBJ1-4	TRBV4-1	.	.	TGCGCCAGCAGCCAAGAGAATGAGGAGGAAAAACTGTTTTTT	CASSQENEEEKLFF
TRBJ1-2	TRBV19	.	.	TGTGCCAGTAGTATAGAAACATACAGGCAGGATGGCTACACCTTC	CASSIETYRQDGYTF
TRBJ1-5	TRBV5-1	few	.	TGCGCCAGCAGCCCGTCAGGGTTCCGCCAGCCCCAGCATTTT	CASSPSGFRQPQHF
TRBJ2-4	TRBV28	.	.	TGTGCCAGCACTTGGGTGGGGGCATGGGACATTCAGTACTTC	CASTWVGAWDIQYF
TRBJ2-2	TRBV10-3	.	TRBD2	TGTGCCATCAGCGCGACTAGCGGGGGGACGAACACCGGGGAGCTGTTTTTT	CAISATSGGTNTGELFF
TRBJ1-1	TRBV6-5	.	.	TGTGCCAGCAGTTACGGGCAGGGCGAAGGGGACACTGAAGCTTTCTTT	CASSYGQGEGDTEAFF
TRBJ1-1	TRBV5-1	once	TRBD1	TGCGCCAGCAGCTTTGGGACAGGTCCCTTGAACACTGAAGCTTTCTTT	CASSFGTGPLNTEAFF
TRBJ1-2	TRBV2	.	TRBD1	TGTGCCAGCAGCGAGCTTAGGGACAGTCATAACTATGGCTACACCTTC	CASSELRDSHNYGYTF
TRBJ1-1	TRBV7-2	.	.	TGTGCCAGCAGCCACGACAGCATGAACACTGAAGCTTTCTTT	CASSHDSMNTEAFF
TRBJ2-3	TRBV6-5	.	TRBD1	TGTGCCAGCAGTTACCACAGACAGGGTGGATTAGATACGCAGTATTTT	CASSYHRQGGLDTQYF
TRBJ1-2	TRBV7-2	.	TRBD1	TGTGCCAGCAGCTTAGCCGGACAGGGGAGCTATGGCTACACCTTC	CASSLAGQGSYGYTF